The 2 T cell receptor beta chains below were found in one sample sequenced in a study of blood T cell repertoires in COVID-19. Assay: immunoSEQ multiplex PCR; the TCRdb copy retains only in-frame clones and omits some. Of 200,000 to 250,000 clones in the sample, about nine tenths were seen once. The sequenced material came from peripheral blood. The source of these receptors is a man older than 75 with acute or convalescent COVID-19.

This clone was observed once. V gene TRBV7-3 combines with J gene TRBJ2-5; possibly TRBD2 for D (5 bases). V was pared by 1 base and J by 2 bases, with 11 bases between. The CDR3 spans 15 residues. The germline V gene has CDR1 SGHTA and CDR2 FQGTGA. Written as DNA, the CDR3 is TGTGCCAGCAGCTTAAGTAGCCAGCGGCAAGAGACCCAGTACTTC. Protein product: CASSLSSQRQETQYF.

This chain links TRBV2 with TRBJ2-1; tentatively, D is TRBD1 (6 bases). V was shortened by 4 bases and J by 3 bases, with 13 bases between the two germline ends. The CDR3 runs 15 residues. In germline, CDR1 is SNHLY, CDR2 FYNNEI. Here the CDR3 reads CASSGGLMDYNEQFF. CDR3 bases: TGTGCCAGCAGTGGGGGGCTGATGGACTACAATGAGCAGTTCTTC.